This T cell receptor beta chain was sequenced in a study of control samples from healthy donors and cancer patients. Libraries were prepared by immunoSEQ multiplex PCR; TCRdb keeps only in-frame clonotypes and omits some of them. The sample carries around 100,000 clones, 90% recorded once. The CDR3 consists of 13 residues. The V gene's germline CDR1 is KGHSH and CDR2 LQKENI. The V gene lost 5 bases and the J gene lost 11 bases, with 19 bases spanning the gap. This sequence joins TRBV18 and TRBJ2-7; D could derive from TRBD1 or TRBD2 (6 bases each). The receptor's source is a woman aged 18-30 years in good health. Sequencing was carried out using blood. The CDR3 region has the DNA TGTGCCAGCTCATCCGGGGGCGGTTCTTTGGAGTACTTC. Protein: CASSSGGGSLEYF. The full variable domain, its missing parts supplied by reference TRBV18 and TRBJ2-7, is NAGVMQNPRHLVRRRGQEARLRCSPMKGHSHVYWYRQLPEEGLKFMVYLQKENIIDESGMPKERFSAEFPKEGPSILRIQQVVRGDSAAYFCASSSGGGSLEYFGPGTRLTVT.